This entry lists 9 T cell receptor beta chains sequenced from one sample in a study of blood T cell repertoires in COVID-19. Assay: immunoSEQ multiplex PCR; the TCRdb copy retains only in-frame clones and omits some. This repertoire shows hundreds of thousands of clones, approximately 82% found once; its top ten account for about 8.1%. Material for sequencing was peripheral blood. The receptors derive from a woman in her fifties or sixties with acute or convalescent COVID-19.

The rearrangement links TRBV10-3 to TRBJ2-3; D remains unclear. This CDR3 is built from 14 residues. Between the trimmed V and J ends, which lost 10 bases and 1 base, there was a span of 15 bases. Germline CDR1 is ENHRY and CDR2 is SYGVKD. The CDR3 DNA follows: TGTGCCACCCGGGTCACGGCCCGCACAGATACGCAGTATTTT. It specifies CATRVTARTDTQYF.

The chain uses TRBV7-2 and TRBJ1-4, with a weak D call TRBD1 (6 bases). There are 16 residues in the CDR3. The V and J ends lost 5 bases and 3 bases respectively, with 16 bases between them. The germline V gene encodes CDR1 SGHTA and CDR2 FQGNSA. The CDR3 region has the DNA TGTGCCAGCAGCCAATATAGGGGGTTCGCTAATGAAAAACTGTTTTTT. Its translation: CASSQYRGFANEKLFF.

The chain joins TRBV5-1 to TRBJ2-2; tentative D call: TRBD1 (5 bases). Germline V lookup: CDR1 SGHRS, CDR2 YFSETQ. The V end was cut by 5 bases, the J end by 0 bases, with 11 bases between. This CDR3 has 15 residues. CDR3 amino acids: CASSTGATNTGELFF. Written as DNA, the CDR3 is TGCGCCAGCAGTACAGGCGCCACGAACACCGGGGAGCTGTTTTTT. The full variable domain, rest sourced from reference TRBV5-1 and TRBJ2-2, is KAGVTQTPRYLIKTRGQQVTLSCSPISGHRSVSWYQQTPGQGLQFLFEYFSETQRNKGNFPGRFSGRQFSNSRSEMNVSTLELGDSALYLCASSTGATNTGELFFGEGSRLTVL.

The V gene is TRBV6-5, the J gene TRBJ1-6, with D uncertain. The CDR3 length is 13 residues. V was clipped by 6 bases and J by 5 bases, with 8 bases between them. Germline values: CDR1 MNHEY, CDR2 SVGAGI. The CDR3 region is CASRIANNSPLHF. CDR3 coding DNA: TGTGCCAGCAGGATCGCTAATAATTCACCCCTCCACTTT.

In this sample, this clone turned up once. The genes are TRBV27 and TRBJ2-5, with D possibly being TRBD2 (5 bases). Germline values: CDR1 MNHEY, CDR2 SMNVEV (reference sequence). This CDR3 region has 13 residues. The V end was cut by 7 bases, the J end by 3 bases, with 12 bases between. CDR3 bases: TGTGCCAGCAAGCCCAGGCGGGAAGAGACCCAGTACTTC. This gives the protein CASKPRREETQYF.

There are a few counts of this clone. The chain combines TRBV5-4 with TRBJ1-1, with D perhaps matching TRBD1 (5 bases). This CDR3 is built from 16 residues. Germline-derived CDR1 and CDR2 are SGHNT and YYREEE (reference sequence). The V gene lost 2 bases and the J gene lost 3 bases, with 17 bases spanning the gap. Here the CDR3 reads CASSLQVHNLDTEAFF. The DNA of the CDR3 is TGTGCCAGCAGCTTACAGGTTCACAACCTCGACACTGAAGCTTTCTTT.

CDR3 sequence: CASTEQDPSSGETQYF. CDR3 sequence (DNA): TGCGCCAGCACGGAACAGGACCCATCCTCGGGTGAGACCCAGTACTTC. The chain combines TRBV5-1 with TRBJ2-5; D perhaps matches TRBD1 (5 bases). The germline gives CDR1 SGHRS, CDR2 YFSETQ. There are 16 residues in the CDR3. The V end lost 6 bases, the J end lost 5 bases, and 23 bases lay between the germline ends.

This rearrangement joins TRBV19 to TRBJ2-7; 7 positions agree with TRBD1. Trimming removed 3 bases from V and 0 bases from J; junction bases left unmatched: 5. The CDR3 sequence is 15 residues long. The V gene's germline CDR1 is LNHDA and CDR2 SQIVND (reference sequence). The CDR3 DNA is TGTGCCAGTAGTATTACGACAGGGAGCTCCTACGAGCAGTACTTC. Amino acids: CASSITTGSSYEQYF.

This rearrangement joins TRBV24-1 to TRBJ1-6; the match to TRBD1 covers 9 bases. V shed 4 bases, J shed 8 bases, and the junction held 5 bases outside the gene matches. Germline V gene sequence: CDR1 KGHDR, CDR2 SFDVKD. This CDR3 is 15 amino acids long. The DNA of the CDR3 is TGTGCCACCAGTGACTCGCGGACAGGGGATTCACCCCTCCACTTT. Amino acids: CATSDSRTGDSPLHF.